This T cell receptor (beta chain) was identified in a study of esophageal squamous cell carcinoma under preoperative chemotherapy. Broader study findings: Tumor-infiltrating lymphocytes showed no significant post-chemotherapy TCR diversity increase, unlike peripheral T cells.

In the case of this clonotype: Its target is not known. At one end, the junction sequence differs from germline, possibly due to a read error.

The CDR3 is 11 amino acids. The germline gives CDR1 MNHNS, CDR2 SASEGT. MiXCR, applied by TCRdb to the PCR reads, yields one record per CDR3 protein. The data contain around 9,300 distinct CDR3 sequences, approximately 50% of them singletons. Indicated time point: after preoperative PTX-NDP chemotherapy. Paclitaxel-nedaplatin chemotherapy was given to patients ahead of their surgery. This sample was taken from a patient given preoperative chemotherapy. The clonotype originates from a human donor with esophageal squamous cell carcinoma. The donor label of this sample is uncertain. The chain employs TRBV6-1 and TRBJ2-1, with D maybe TRBD2 (6 bases). The CDR3 region is CASRRGTELYF. The CDR3 nucleotides are TGTGCCAGCCGGAGGGGAACTGAGCTGTACTTC.